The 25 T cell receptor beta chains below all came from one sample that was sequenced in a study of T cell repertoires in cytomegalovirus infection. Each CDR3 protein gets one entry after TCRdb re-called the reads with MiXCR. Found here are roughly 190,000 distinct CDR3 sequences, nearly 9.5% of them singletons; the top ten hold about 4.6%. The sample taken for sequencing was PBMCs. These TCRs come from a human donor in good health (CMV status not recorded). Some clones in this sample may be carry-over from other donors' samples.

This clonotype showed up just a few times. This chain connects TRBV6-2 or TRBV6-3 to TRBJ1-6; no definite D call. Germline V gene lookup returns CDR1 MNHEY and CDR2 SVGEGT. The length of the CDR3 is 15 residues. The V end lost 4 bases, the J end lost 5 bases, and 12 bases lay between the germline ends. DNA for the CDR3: TGTGCCAGCAGTTTTTCCACGATTGATAATTCACCCCTCCACTTT. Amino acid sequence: CASSFSTIDNSPLHF.

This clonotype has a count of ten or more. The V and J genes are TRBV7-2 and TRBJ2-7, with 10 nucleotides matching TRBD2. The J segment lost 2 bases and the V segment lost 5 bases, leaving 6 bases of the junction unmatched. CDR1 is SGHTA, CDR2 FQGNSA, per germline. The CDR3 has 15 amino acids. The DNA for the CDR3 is TGTGCCAGCAGCCACTCTAGCGGGAGCACCTACGAGCAGTACTTC. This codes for CASSHSSGSTYEQYF.

CDR3 residues: CASSPPRLAGDTGELFF. CDR3 coding DNA: TGTGCCAGCAGCCCCCCGAGACTAGCGGGGGACACCGGGGAGCTGTTTTTT. The chain links TRBV3-1 to TRBJ2-2; TRBD2 aligns across 12 bases. The CDR3 totals 17 residues. Trimming removed 4 bases from V and 3 bases from J; junction bases left unmatched: 6. Germline-derived CDR1 and CDR2 are LGHDT and YNNKEL (reference sequence).

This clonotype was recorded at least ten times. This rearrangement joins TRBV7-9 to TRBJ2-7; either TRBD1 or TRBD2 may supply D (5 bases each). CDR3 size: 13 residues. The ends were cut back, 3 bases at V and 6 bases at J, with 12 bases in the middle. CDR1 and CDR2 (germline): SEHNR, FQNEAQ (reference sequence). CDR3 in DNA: TGTGCCAGCAGCTTGATGGGGACCCTCGAGCAGTACTTC. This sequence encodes CASSLMGTLEQYF. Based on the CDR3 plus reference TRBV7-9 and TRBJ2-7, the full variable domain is DTGVSQNPRHKITKRGQNVTFRCDPISEHNRLYWYRQTLGQGPEFLTYFQNEAQLEKSRLLSDRFSAERPKGSFSTLEIQRTEQGDSAMYLCASSLMGTLEQYFGPGTRLTVT.

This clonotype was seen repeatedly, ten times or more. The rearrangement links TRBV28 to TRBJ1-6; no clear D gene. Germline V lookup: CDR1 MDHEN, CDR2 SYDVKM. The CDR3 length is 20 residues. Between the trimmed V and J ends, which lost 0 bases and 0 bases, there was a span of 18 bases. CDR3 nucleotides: TGTGCCAGCAGTTTATGGCCCCCGGTTTCGGTTAGCTCCTATAATTCACCCCTCCACTTT. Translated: CASSLWPPVSVSSYNSPLHF.

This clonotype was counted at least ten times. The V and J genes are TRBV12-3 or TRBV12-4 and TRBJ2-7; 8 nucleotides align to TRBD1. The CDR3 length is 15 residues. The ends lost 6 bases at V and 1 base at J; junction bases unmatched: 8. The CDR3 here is CASSSRTGWSYEQYF. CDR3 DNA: TGTGCCAGCAGCTCTAGGACAGGGTGGTCCTACGAGCAGTACTTC.

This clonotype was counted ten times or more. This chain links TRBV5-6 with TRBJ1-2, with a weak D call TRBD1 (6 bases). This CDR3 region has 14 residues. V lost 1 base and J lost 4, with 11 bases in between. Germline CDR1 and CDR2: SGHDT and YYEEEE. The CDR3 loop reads CASSLPGGGYGYTF. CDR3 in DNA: TGTGCCAGCAGCTTGCCCGGGGGCGGCTATGGCTACACCTTC.

CDR3 region: CATSSAGTGDYNEQFF. DNA for the CDR3: TGTGCCACCAGCAGTGCAGGGACAGGGGACTACAATGAGCAGTTCTTC. The chain recombines TRBV15 with TRBJ2-1; 10 positions match TRBD1. Germline-derived CDR1 and CDR2 are LNHNV and YYDKDF (reference sequence). The ends lost 3 bases at V and 3 bases at J; junction bases unmatched: 5. The CDR3 loop spans 16 amino acids.

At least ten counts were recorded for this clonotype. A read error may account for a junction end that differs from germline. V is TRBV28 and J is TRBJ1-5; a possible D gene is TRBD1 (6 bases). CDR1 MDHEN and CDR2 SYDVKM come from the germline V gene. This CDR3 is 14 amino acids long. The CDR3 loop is CASMRGGGNQPQHF. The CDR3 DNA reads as TGTGCCAGCATGAGGGGGGGTGGCAACCAGCCCCAGCATTTT.

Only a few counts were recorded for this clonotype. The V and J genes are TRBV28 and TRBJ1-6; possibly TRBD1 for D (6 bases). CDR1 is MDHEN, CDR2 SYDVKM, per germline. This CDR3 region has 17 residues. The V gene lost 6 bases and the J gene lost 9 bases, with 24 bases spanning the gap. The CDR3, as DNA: TGTGCCAGCAGAAAATTACAGGGAGTCAGCAATACTTCACCCCTCCACTTT. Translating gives CASRKLQGVSNTSPLHF. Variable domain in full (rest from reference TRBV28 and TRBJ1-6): DVKVTQSSRYLVKRTGEKVFLECVQDMDHENMFWYRQDPGLGLRLIYFSYDVKMKEKGDIPEGYSVSREKKERFSLILESASTNQTSMYLCASRKLQGVSNTSPLHFGNGTRLTVT.

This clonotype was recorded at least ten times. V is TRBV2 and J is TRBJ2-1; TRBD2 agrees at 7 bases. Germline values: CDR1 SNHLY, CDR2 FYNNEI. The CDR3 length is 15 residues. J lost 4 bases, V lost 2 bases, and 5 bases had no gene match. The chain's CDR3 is CASSELAVTYNEQFF. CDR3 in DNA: TGTGCCAGCAGTGAACTAGCGGTGACGTACAATGAGCAGTTCTTC. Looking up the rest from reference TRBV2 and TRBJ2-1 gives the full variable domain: EPEVTQTPSHQVTQMGQEVILRCVPISNHLYFYWYRQILGQKVEFLVSFYNNEISEKSEIFDDQFSVERPDGSNFTLKIRSTKLEDSAMYFCASSELAVTYNEQFFGPGTRLTVL.

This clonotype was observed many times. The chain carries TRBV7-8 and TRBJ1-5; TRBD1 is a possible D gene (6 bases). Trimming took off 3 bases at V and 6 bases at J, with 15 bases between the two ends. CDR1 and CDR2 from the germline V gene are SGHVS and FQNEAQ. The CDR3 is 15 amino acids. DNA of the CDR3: TGTGCCAGCAGCTTGGATCCAGGGGTGGGTCAGCCCCAGCATTTT. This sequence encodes CASSLDPGVGQPQHF.

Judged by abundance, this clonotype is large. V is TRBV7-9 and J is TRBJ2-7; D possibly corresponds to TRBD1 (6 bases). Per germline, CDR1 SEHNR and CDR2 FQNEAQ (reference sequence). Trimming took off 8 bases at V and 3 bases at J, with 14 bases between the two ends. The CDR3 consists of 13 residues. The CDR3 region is CASSGDNLYEQYF. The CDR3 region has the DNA TGTGCCAGCTCCGGGGACAACCTCTACGAGCAGTACTTC. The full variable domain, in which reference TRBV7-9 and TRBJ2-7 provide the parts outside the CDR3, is DTGVSQNPRHKITKRGQNVTFRCDPISEHNRLYWYRQTLGQGPEFLTYFQNEAQLEKSRLLSDRFSAERPKGSFSTLEIQRTEQGDSAMYLCASSGDNLYEQYFGPGTRLTVT.

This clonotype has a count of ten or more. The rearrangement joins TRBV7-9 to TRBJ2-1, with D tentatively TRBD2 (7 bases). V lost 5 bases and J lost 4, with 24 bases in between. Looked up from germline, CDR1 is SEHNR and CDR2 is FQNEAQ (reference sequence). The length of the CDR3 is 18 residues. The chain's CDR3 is CASSASSGGGGGYNEQFF. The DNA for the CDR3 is TGTGCCAGCAGCGCTTCGTCGGGCGGGGGCGGTGGTTACAATGAGCAGTTCTTC.

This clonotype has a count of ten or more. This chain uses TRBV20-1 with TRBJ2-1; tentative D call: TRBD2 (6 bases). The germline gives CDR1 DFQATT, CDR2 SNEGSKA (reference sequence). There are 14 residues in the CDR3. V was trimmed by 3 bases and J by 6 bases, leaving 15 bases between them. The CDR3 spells CSASPAGGVNEQFF. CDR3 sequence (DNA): TGCAGTGCTAGTCCAGCGGGTGGGGTCAATGAGCAGTTCTTC.

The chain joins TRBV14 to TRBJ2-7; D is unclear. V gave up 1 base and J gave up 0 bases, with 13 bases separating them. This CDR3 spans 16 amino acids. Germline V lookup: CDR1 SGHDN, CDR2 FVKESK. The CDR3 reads CASSQGLGLSSYEQYF. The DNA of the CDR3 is TGTGCCAGCAGCCAAGGTCTCGGGCTAAGCTCCTACGAGCAGTACTTC.

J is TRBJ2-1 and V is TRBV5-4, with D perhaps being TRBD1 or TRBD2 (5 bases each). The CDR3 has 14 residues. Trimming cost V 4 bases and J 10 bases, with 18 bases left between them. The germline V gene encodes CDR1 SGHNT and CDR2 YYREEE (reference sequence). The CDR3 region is CASSAGTADGEQFF. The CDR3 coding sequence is TGTGCCAGCAGCGCCGGGACCGCGGATGGCGAGCAGTTCTTC.

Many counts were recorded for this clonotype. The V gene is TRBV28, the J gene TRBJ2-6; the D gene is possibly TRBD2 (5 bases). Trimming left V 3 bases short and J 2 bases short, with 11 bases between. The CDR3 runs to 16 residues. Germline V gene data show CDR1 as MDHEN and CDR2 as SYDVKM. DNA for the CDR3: TGTGCCAGCAGTTTTCGGGGTGAAGCTGGGGCCAACGTCCTGACTTTC. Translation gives CASSFRGEAGANVLTF. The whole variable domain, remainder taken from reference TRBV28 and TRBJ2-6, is DVKVTQSSRYLVKRTGEKVFLECVQDMDHENMFWYRQDPGLGLRLIYFSYDVKMKEKGDIPEGYSVSREKKERFSLILESASTNQTSMYLCASSFRGEAGANVLTFGAGSRLTVL.

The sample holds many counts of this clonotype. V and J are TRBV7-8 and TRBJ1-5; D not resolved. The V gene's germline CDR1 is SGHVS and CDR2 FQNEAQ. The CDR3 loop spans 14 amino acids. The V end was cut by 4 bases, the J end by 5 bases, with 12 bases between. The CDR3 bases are TGTGCCAGCAGCTCACGGGCTGGTTATCAGCCCCAGCATTTT. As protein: CASSSRAGYQPQHF.

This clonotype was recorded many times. CDR3 in amino acids: CASSLNGANTEAFF. The CDR3 DNA is TGTGCCAGCAGCTTAAATGGGGCGAACACTGAAGCTTTCTTT. The chain combines TRBV7-9 with TRBJ1-1, with D perhaps TRBD1 (5 bases). The CDR3 is made up of 14 amino acids. The V end lost 2 bases, the J end lost 1 base, and 8 bases lay between the germline ends. Germline-derived CDR1 and CDR2 are SEHNR and FQNEAQ (reference sequence). Using reference TRBV7-9 and TRBJ1-1 for the parts outside the CDR3, the full variable domain is DTGVSQNPRHKITKRGQNVTFRCDPISEHNRLYWYRQTLGQGPEFLTYFQNEAQLEKSRLLSDRFSAERPKGSFSTLEIQRTEQGDSAMYLCASSLNGANTEAFFGQGTRLTVV.

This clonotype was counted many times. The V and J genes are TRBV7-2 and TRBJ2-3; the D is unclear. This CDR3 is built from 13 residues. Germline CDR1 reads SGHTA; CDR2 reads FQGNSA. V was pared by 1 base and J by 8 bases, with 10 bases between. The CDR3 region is CASSLETRGTQYF. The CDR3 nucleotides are TGTGCCAGCAGCTTAGAGACCCGAGGTACGCAGTATTTT.

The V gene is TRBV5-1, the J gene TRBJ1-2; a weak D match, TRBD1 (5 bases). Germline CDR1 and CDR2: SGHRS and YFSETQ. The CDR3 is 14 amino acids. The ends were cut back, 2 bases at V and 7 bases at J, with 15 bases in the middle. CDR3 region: CASSFEGKGGGYTF. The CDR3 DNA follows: TGCGCCAGCAGCTTCGAGGGGAAAGGTGGTGGCTACACCTTC.

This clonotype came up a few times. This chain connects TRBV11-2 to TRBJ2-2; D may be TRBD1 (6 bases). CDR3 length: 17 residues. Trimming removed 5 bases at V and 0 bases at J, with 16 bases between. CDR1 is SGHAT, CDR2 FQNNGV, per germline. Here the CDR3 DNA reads TGTGCCAGCAGCGGGACACAACCGAGGTCGAACACCGGGGAGCTGTTTTTT. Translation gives CASSGTQPRSNTGELFF.

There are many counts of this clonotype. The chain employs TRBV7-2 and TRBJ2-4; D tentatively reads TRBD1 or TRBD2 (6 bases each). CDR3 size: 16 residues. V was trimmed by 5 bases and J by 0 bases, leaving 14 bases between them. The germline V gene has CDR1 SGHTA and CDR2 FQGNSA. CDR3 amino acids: CASSRRGDLAKNIQYF. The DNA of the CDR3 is TGTGCCAGCAGCAGAAGGGGGGACCTAGCCAAAAACATTCAGTACTTC.

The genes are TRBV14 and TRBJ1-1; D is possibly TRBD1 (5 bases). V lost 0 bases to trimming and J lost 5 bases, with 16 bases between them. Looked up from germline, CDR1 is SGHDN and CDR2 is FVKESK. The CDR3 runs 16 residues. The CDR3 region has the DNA TGTGCCAGCAGCCAAGATCTGGTAGGGGCAGGGACTGAAGCTTTCTTT. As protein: CASSQDLVGAGTEAFF.